The present entry profiles one T cell receptor (beta chain) with its context. The antigen this receptor binds is unknown. Base-call qualities are not available, and no considerably larger clone is one nucleotide away. Using the deep immunoSEQ assay, TCR CDR3 regions were amplified from genomic DNA by multiplex PCR. For each cell subset, the extracted genomic DNA was distributed evenly across all wells of several immunoSEQ 96-well plates, and each plate served as one replicate. Each replicate PCR for sorted subsets received around 200 ng genomic DNA, equal to about 30,000 T cell genomes. Purified libraries were measured with a Qubit 3.0 fluorometer, size-checked on a Bioanalyzer 2100, and measured again with the KAPA Library Quantification kit. Every immunoSEQ 96-well plate was sequenced on a separate single-read 150-cycle Illumina NextSeq 550 flow cell. The study's processing was this. The immunoSEQ output contained only junctional sequences without quality scores, so filtering could not match that applied to full-length reads. To assign V/J genes and CDR3, sequences were annotated against IMGT germline references using PyIR, a Python wrapper for IgBLAST v1.9. Reads were filtered out if the reads had weak V/J assignments (E-value above 1e-6), no CDR3, stop codons, out-of-frame junctions, or ambiguous translated residues. A V3J clonotype was defined by an identical inferred V gene, J gene, and CDR3 amino acid sequence. Percentage overlap between repertoires was calculated by dividing the number of shared unique clonotypes by the size of the smaller repertoire. RTK rarefaction, the Chao1 estimator, and Recon v2.1 estimates of unobserved clonotypes were used to assess repertoire richness. OLGA was used to compute generation probabilities for all TCRbeta clonotypes that the gDNA method yielded from a few donors. As stored in TCRdb, this immuneACCESS dataset retains in-frame rearrangements with V and J assigned. A fraction of the clones does not appear; measured against another copy, unresolved V genes explain less than half of the discrepancy, and the remainder lacks a known reason. Clonal size and the V and J genes are those of that table, whereas D and trimming came from the DNA. The sample table holds hundreds of thousands of clones, of which 90% to 96% were seen once. Of the sample, roughly 0.06% falls within the top ten clones.

This sample is part of a study of shared clonotypes between healthy human individuals (dated by TCRdb to about 2020). Regarding the research as a whole: The cohort comprised a couple of women and a few men aged 18 to 49 years. To estimate repertoire size and how much clonotypes are shared between individuals, the study performed deep sequencing of blood TCR repertoires from a handful of healthy adults. For each donor, CD4 naive and CD4 memory were each run on three plates, CD8 naive on two plates, and CD8 memory on one plate. Different laboratories and diverse techniques were used to prepare libraries and sequence TCR repertoires, to increase sequencing depth and limit assay-specific biases. Per donor, leukapheresis produced somewhere between about 0.9 and 10 billion PBMCs.

CDR1 and CDR2, looked up from the germline V gene, are MDHEN and SYDVKM. The CDR3 spans 16 residues, from the cysteine through the phenylalanine. Only the CDR3 portion is preserved as DNA: 48 bases, with reading frame beginning at the first base. V is clipped by 4 bases and J by 2 bases, and the sequence between their germline boundaries is 15 bases long. What the authors observed across the whole study: The genetic and exposure-history diversity represented was limited by the small number of donors. Naive subsets generally had larger estimated clonotype richness than memory subsets did. Incomplete sequencing was indicated by rarefaction of sorted-subset datasets, despite the large sequencing depth. Based on pairwise subsampling, the degree of clonotype sharing among donors was expected to be affected by sequencing depth. Sharing across a few donors was observed for about 5% of naive CD4, less than 4% of naive CD8, over 2% of memory CD4, and roughly 0.4% of memory CD8 clonotypes. Higher generation probabilities were observed for clonotypes shared by all four sorted-subset donors than for non-shared clonotypes. Sampling was limited to blood, and TCR repertoires in tissue likely differ from TCR repertoires in blood.

Donors were healthy HIV-negative adults with no recently reported acute infections or vaccinations. Only Caucasian adults living in Nashville, Tennessee, USA were represented among the donors. CD4+ T cells were enriched by magnetic negative selection, after which naive cells were positively selected on CD45RA and the negative fraction was taken as the memory subset. Blood was obtained by leukapheresis, after which PBMCs were separated by Ficoll-Histopaque density gradient centrifugation and cryopreserved in liquid nitrogen vapor phase. Purity and quantity of every magnetically sorted T cell population were checked by analytical flow cytometry. Genomic DNA was isolated from every sorted fraction and measured by UV absorbance on a Nanodrop 2000c.

The clonotype comes from a woman between 25 and 40 years old in good health. What was sequenced was naive CD4+ T cells sorted from blood. Interpreted using the paper, the cell subset or site label stands for: CD45RA+ positively selected. The chain links TRBV28 with TRBJ1-5; too little of a D gene remains to name it. The CDR3 sequence is CASSYRTVVGNQPQHF. The DNA sequence reads TGTGCCAGCAGTTACCGGACCGTCGTCGGCAATCAGCCCCAGCATTTT.